Listed below are T cell receptor beta chains from one sample, sequenced in a study of blood T cells in healthy people across ages. Each CDR3 protein gets one entry after TCRdb re-called the 5' RACE reads with MiXCR. Counted here are 550,000 to 750,000 distinct CDR3 sequences, 21% occurring once; the ten biggest clones make up about 3.6%. Specimen: blood. The source is a man aged 70 or older in good health. CDR3s include the opening cysteine and the closing phenylalanine or tryptophan. A D gene is named only where the DNA matches it firmly. A row's size may be missing; if present it is once, few, many or a size class.

>NA|TRBV4-3|TRBJ1-4|few
CASSQENGQNEKPFF
TGCGCCAGCAGCCAAGAAAACGGACAGAATGAAAAACCGTTTTTT
>NA|TRBV28|TRBJ2-7|few
CASSLHGSSYEQYF
TGTGCCAGCAGTTTACACGGGAGCTCCTACGAGCAGTACTTC
>NA|TRBV9|TRBJ2-5|once
CASSDTVIQETQYF
TGTGCCAGCAGCGACACGGTTATCCAAGAGACCCAGTACTTC
>TRBD1|TRBV12-3/TRBV12-4|TRBJ1-5|few
CASSLGQNQPQHF
TGTGCCAGCAGCCTGGGACAGAATCAGCCCCAGCATTTT
>TRBD1|TRBV5-6|TRBJ2-5|NA
CASSLRTGTGETQYF
TGTGCCAGCAGCTTGAGGACAGGGACTGGAGAGACCCAGTACTTC
>NA|TRBV30|TRBJ2-7|few
CAWTQQGPYEQYF
TGTGCCTGGACCCAGCAGGGACCCTACGAGCAGTACTTC
>NA|TRBV29-1|TRBJ2-1|NA
CSVETASSYNEQSF
TGCAGCGTTGAAACAGCGAGCTCCTACAATGAGCAGTCCTTC
>NA|TRBV2|TRBJ1-5|NA
CASKEQGTGQPQHF
TGTGCCAGCAAAGAACAGGGAACGGGTCAGCCCCAGCATTTT
>TRBD1|TRBV12-3/TRBV12-4|TRBJ1-6|few
CASSQLQGVNSPLHF
TGTGCCAGCAGCCAGTTACAGGGGGTAAATTCACCCCTCCACTTT
>NA|TRBV7-9|TRBJ1-1|once
CASSFNSNTEAFF
TGTGCCAGCAGCTTTAACAGCAACACTGAAGCTTTCTTT
>NA|TRBV4-1|TRBJ1-5|NA
CASSQEQVAGNQPQHF
TGCGCCAGCAGCCAAGAACAGGTAGCGGGCAATCAGCCCCAGCATTTT
>NA|TRBV7-2|TRBJ2-7|few
CASSLVVGLIRYEQYF
TGTGCCAGCAGCTTAGTAGTGGGGCTTATTCGGTACGAGCAGTACTTC
>NA|TRBV4-3|TRBJ2-2|many
CASSQDSNWGTGELFF
TGCGCCAGCAGCCAAGACTCGAACTGGGGGACCGGGGAGCTGTTTTTT
>NA|TRBV29-1|TRBJ1-1|NA
CSVEGPTPEAFF
TGCAGCGTTGAGGGCCCGACCCCGGAAGCTTTCTTT
>NA|TRBV27|TRBJ2-1|NA
CASSTRLELRNEQFF
TGTGCCAGCAGTACTCGACTAGAACTCCGGAATGAGCAGTTCTTC
>TRBD2|TRBV20-1|TRBJ2-1|few
CSAGLAGEAEQFF
TGCAGTGCTGGGCTAGCGGGAGAGGCGGAGCAGTTCTTC
>TRBD1|TRBV6-6|TRBJ1-1|NA
CASRRPGQGSEASF
TGTGCCAGCAGAAGACCGGGACAGGGCTCTGAAGCTTCCTTT
>TRBD2|TRBV29-1|TRBJ2-3|NA
CSVWSGGTDTQYF
TGCAGCGTTTGGTCGGGAGGGACAGATACGCAGTATTTT
>NA|TRBV7-2|TRBJ1-2|NA
CASSLDPSGTYGYTF
TGTGCCAGCAGCTTAGACCCGAGCGGTACCTATGGCTACACCTTC
>NA|TRBV29-1|TRBJ2-7|NA
CSVEMAGTPYEQYF
TGCAGCGTTGAGATGGCGGGAACCCCCTACGAGCAGTACTTC
>TRBD1|TRBV3-1|TRBJ2-7|many
CASSPRSTGERQYF
TGTGCCAGCAGCCCGCGCTCAACAGGGGAAAGGCAGTACTTC
>NA|TRBV3-1|TRBJ2-5|few
CASSQVDRDLGEQYF
TGTGCCAGCAGCCAAGTGGATCGGGACCTCGGGGAGCAGTACTTC
>TRBD1|TRBV2|TRBJ1-1|few
CASRGDRADTEAFF
TGTGCCAGCAGGGGCGACAGGGCGGACACTGAAGCTTTCTTT
>TRBD1|TRBV5-1|TRBJ2-1|NA
CASSNWDREYNEQFF
TGCGCCAGCAGCAATTGGGACAGGGAGTACAATGAGCAGTTCTTC
>TRBD2|TRBV4-2|TRBJ2-7|few
CASSQETVLAGSSYEQYF
TGTGCCAGCAGCCAAGAGACAGTCCTAGCGGGATCTAGCTACGAGCAGTACTTC
>NA|TRBV20-1|TRBJ2-7|NA
CSATNAGMNEQYF
TGCAGTGCTACGAATGCGGGGATGAACGAGCAGTACTTC
>NA|TRBV11-2|TRBJ2-1|NA
CASSPQEGRTSYNEQFF
TGTGCCAGCAGCCCCCAGGAGGGAAGGACCTCCTACAATGAGCAGTTCTTC
>TRBD1|TRBV3-1|TRBJ2-5|NA
CASSLRTGTTGETQYF
TGTGCCAGCAGCCTTCGGACAGGGACGACGGGCGAGACCCAGTACTTC
>TRBD2|TRBV5-1|TRBJ2-1|few
CASSPGASGSGVEQFF
TGCGCCAGCAGCCCTGGGGCTAGCGGGAGTGGGGTTGAGCAGTTCTTC
>NA|TRBV29-1|TRBJ2-7|few
CSGGSSYEQYF
TGCAGCGGGGGTAGCTCCTACGAGCAGTACTTC
>TRBD1|TRBV28|TRBJ2-2|few
CASKTGGDTGELFF
TGTGCCAGCAAGACAGGGGGAGACACCGGGGAGCTGTTTTTT
>TRBD1|TRBV18|TRBJ2-7|few
CASSPQGTGVYEQYF
TGTGCCAGCTCACCACAGGGGACAGGGGTCTACGAGCAGTACTTC
>NA|TRBV19|TRBJ1-5|few
CASSISPQGGAYQPQHF
TGTGCCAGTAGTATATCCCCTCAGGGAGGGGCTTATCAGCCCCAGCATTTT
>TRBD2|TRBV25-1|TRBJ2-1|few
CASGDGLAGTYNEQFF
TGTGCCAGCGGGGATGGACTAGCGGGTACCTACAATGAGCAGTTCTTC
>TRBD2|TRBV18|TRBJ2-3|many
CASSGPGTSDPTDTQYF
TGTGCCAGCTCAGGCCCCGGGACTAGCGATCCCACAGATACGCAGTATTTT
>TRBD1|TRBV18|TRBJ1-2|NA
CASSMGQEAYGYTF
TGTGCCAGCTCTATGGGACAGGAAGCCTATGGCTACACCTTC
>NA|TRBV4-2|TRBJ1-2|many
CASSQDGDIANYGYTF
TGTGCCAGCAGCCAGGACGGGGACATCGCTAACTATGGCTACACCTTC
>NA|TRBV11-2|TRBJ2-2|few
CASSFDPTYTGELFF
TGTGCCAGCAGCTTTGATCCTACCTACACCGGGGAGCTGTTTTTT
>TRBD2|TRBV7-2|TRBJ2-3|few
CASSPLPGLAGTDTQYF
TGTGCCAGCAGCCCTTTACCGGGACTAGCGGGAACAGATACGCAGTATTTT
>NA|TRBV7-2|TRBJ2-3|NA
CASSLGGKPDTQYF
TGTGCCAGCAGCTTAGGGGGGAAGCCAGATACGCAGTATTTT
>NA|TRBV9|TRBJ2-5|NA
CASSVGGVQETQYF
TGTGCCAGCAGCGTAGGTGGGGTCCAAGAGACCCAGTACTTC
>NA|TRBV10-1|TRBJ2-6|few
CAGSPSTVGANVLTF
TGCGCCGGCAGTCCCTCGACAGTGGGGGCCAACGTCCTGACTTTC
>NA|TRBV4-3|TRBJ2-6|many
CASSQDGYVSGANVLTF
TGCGCCAGCAGCCAAGATGGGTATGTCTCTGGGGCCAACGTCCTGACTTTC
>TRBD1|TRBV2|TRBJ2-1|NA
CASIFRDRGISGKTYNEQFF
TGTGCCAGCATATTCCGGGACAGGGGGATCAGCGGGAAGACCTACAATGAGCAGTTCTTC
>NA|TRBV11-2|TRBJ2-7|NA
CASSSPVGGAYEQYF
TGTGCCAGCAGCTCCCCGGTAGGGGGGGCCTACGAGCAGTACTTC